Following are 9 T cell receptor beta chains from one sample sequenced in a study of blood T cell repertoires in COVID-19. The data were produced by immunoSEQ multiplex PCR, yet TCRdb's version contains in-frame clones alone and is incomplete. The sample holds approximately 460,000 clones, roughly 89% seen once. The source material was peripheral blood. Receptors were obtained from a man aged 18 to 35 with COVID-19, enrolled during active disease.

The rearrangement joins TRBV2 to TRBJ2-7; 8 bases are shared with TRBD1. The germline V gene has CDR1 SNHLY and CDR2 FYNNEI. This CDR3 is 14 amino acids long. J lost 1 base, V lost 7 bases, and 6 bases had no gene match. The CDR3 spells CASNLGQESYEQYF. Written as DNA, the CDR3 is TGTGCCAGCAACCTGGGACAGGAATCCTACGAGCAGTACTTC.

The chain combines TRBV11-2 with TRBJ2-7, with D possibly being TRBD2 (7 bases). This CDR3 contains 14 residues. Germline CDR1 reads SGHAT; CDR2 reads FQNNGV. The V and J ends lost 5 bases and 6 bases respectively, with 17 bases between them. CDR3 DNA: TGTGCCAGCAGCGAAGGGGCGGGGGCCCCCGAGCAGTACTTC. Its protein is CASSEGAGAPEQYF.

The rearrangement joins TRBV19 to TRBJ1-1, with D maybe TRBD1 (6 bases). Trimming took off 7 bases at V and 5 bases at J, with 17 bases between the two ends. The germline gives CDR1 LNHDA, CDR2 SQIVND (reference sequence). The CDR3 has 14 residues. The CDR3 nucleotides read TGTGCCAGTACCGTAGACAGGTTCGGGACTGAAGCTTTCTTT. This translates into CASTVDRFGTEAFF.

Remarks on this clone: At one end, the junction sequence differs from germline, possibly due to a read error. This chain uses TRBV7-7 with TRBJ2-2; 7 bases match TRBD2. Per germline, CDR1 SSHAT and CDR2 FNYEAQ (reference sequence). The CDR3 is 15 residues long. The CDR3, as DNA: TGTGCTAGCAGCCCGACTAGCACGCGGACCGGGGAGCTGTTTTTT. Protein sequence: CASSPTSTRTGELFF.

This sequence joins TRBV19 and TRBJ2-1; 10 nucleotides line up with TRBD1. The CDR3 is made up of 15 amino acids. The V gene end was trimmed by 4 bases and the J gene end by 4 bases; junction bases not matched to a gene: 4. The V gene's germline CDR1 is LNHDA and CDR2 SQIVND (reference sequence). The CDR3 DNA follows: TGTGCCAGTAGTACGGGACAGGGGACATACAATGAGCAGTTCTTC. The encoded protein is CASSTGQGTYNEQFF.

The chain employs TRBV13 and TRBJ2-3; possibly TRBD2 for D (6 bases). Germline assignment: CDR1 PRHDT and CDR2 FYEKMQ (reference sequence). This CDR3 is 15 amino acids long. V lost 4 bases and J lost 3, with 14 bases in between. In DNA form, the CDR3 reads TGTGCCAGCAGCTCACGGGAGCCTGGGACAGATACGCAGTATTTT. Translating gives CASSSREPGTDTQYF.

The chain has TRBV11-2 and TRBJ2-4; 11 nucleotides line up with TRBD2. The V gene end was trimmed by 5 bases and the J gene end by 1 base; junction bases not matched to a gene: 4. The germline V gene encodes CDR1 SGHAT and CDR2 FQNNGV. The CDR3 loop spans 16 amino acids. CDR3 in amino acids: CASSLLAGGAKNIQYF. The CDR3 DNA is TGTGCCAGCAGCCTCCTAGCGGGGGGCGCCAAAAACATTCAGTACTTC.

This clone was counted a single time. The V gene is TRBV9, the J gene TRBJ1-3, with 9 bases that match TRBD1. This CDR3 has 20 residues. Germline trimming cut 4 bases from V and 2 bases from J; bases unmatched to any gene: 19. Per the germline V gene, CDR1 is SGDLS and CDR2 is YYNGEE. CDR3 nucleotide sequence: TGTGCCAGCAGCCCAACACGTTCGGGACAGGGAATATCGGCTGGAAACACCATATATTTT. As protein: CASSPTRSGQGISAGNTIYF.

J is TRBJ2-1 and V is TRBV5-1; TRBD2 aligns across 9 bases. V was clipped by 4 bases and J by 6 bases; unmatched bases: 17. Germline V gene lookup returns CDR1 SGHRS and CDR2 YFSETQ. This CDR3 has 18 amino acids. CDR3 sequence reads: CASSPEGGLALTLNEQFF. CDR3 DNA sequence: TGCGCCAGCAGCCCGGAGGGGGGACTAGCCCTGACGCTCAATGAGCAGTTCTTC.